Listed below are T cell receptor beta chains from one sample, sequenced in a study of neurological immune-mediated disorders. TCRdb called the 5' RACE reads again in MiXCR, with one record for every CDR3 protein. The table records 66,000 or so distinct CDR3 sequences, around 5% of them present only once. The sequenced material came from PBMCs. These receptors were collected from a woman aged 25 to 39 with multiple sclerosis. Each CDR3 is given with its conserved first and last residue.

TRBV20-1	TRBJ1-5	CSARWDPNQPQHF
TRBV10-3	TRBJ1-1	CAIASRGVNTEAFF
TRBV20-1	TRBJ1-3	CAVKSGVGNTIYF
TRBV4-2	TRBJ2-1	CASTPWGGLLMSYNEQFF
TRBV5-6	TRBJ1-6	CASSLTWDSPLNF
TRBV4-1	TRBJ1-1	CASSQPSTGSRNTEAFF
TRBV29-1	TRBJ2-7	CSVLPGGGPDEQYF
TRBV5-1	TRBJ2-2	CASSLRALLSSTGELFF
TRBV2	TRBJ2-7	CASRGRSTYEQYF
TRBV7-3	TRBJ2-1	CASSLAGLSYNEQFF
TRBV12-3/TRBV12-4	TRBJ2-2	CASSFGTASRTDTGELFF
TRBV5-1	TRBJ2-1	CASSARRDEQFF
TRBV5-1	TRBJ1-5	CASSLGPGTQPQNF
TRBV5-6	TRBJ2-7	CASSPGGTYEQYF
TRBV9	TRBJ2-3	CASTLGQALTTDTQYF
TRBV20-1	TRBJ1-3	CSARPRSDSSGNTIYF
TRBV3-1	TRBJ1-5	CASSQDHNSNQPQHF
TRBV20-1	TRBJ1-5	CSASITGGQPQNF
TRBV7-3	TRBJ2-5	CASSITGGANQETQYF
TRBV20-1	TRBJ2-3	CSAKPTKVTDTQYF
TRBV3-1	TRBJ2-5	CASSQVAGTLQETQYF
TRBV9	TRBJ1-3	CASSVEQGAPSF
TRBV7-6	TRBJ2-2	CASSLGGSHTGELFF